The clone carrying this T cell receptor (beta chain) appeared many times. Its antigen remains unknown. The CDR3 extends 3 residues past the end of the read, so its final part is completed from the germline J gene. The data stem from a study of T cell clonality in common variable immunodeficiency. Study results and caveats: Reportedly, TCR beta sequences from common variable immunodeficiency showed fewer deletions and N-nucleotide insertions. Fewer TCRbeta clones were shared among CVID subjects than controls.

Most patients and controls had Caucasian heritage. V shed 4 bases and J shed 5 bases, with 9 bases lying between them. Germline lookup yields CDR1 KGHSH and CDR2 LQKENI. CDR3 length: 13 amino acids. Only in-frame clones appear in the TCRdb table, and some are missing; sequencing was by immunoSEQ multiplex PCR. The sample was found to contain roughly 40,000 clones, and every one recurs. The sequenced material came from peripheral blood mononuclear cells. The V gene is TRBV18, the J gene TRBJ2-1, with D possibly being TRBD2 (6 bases). The receptor's source is a human donor with common variable immunodeficiency. The covered CDR3 bases are TGTGCCAGCTCACTGACTAGTCACAATGAG. Its protein product is CASSLTSHNE. The CDR3, in full, reads CASSLTSHNEQFF.